One sample yielded the 20 T cell receptor beta chains listed below, sequenced in a study of post-analysis software for immune sequencing data. Study-level points and caveats: Several TRBV segments, TRBV5-6, TRBV5-1 and TRBV20-1 among them, were found more frequent in patients than controls.

These receptors are not linked to any known antigen. Libraries were made from TCR beta cDNA, and they carried unique molecular identifiers. TCRdb reprocessed the PCR reads with MiXCR, giving one entry per CDR3 protein. The table has around 500,000 distinct CDR3 sequences, around a third seen once. The sample consisted of blood. The receptors come from a girl aged 2-17 years with multiple sclerosis.

The chain employs TRBV6-6 and TRBJ2-2; D is possibly TRBD1 (5 bases). The length of the CDR3 is 16 residues. Between the trimmed V and J ends, which lost 0 bases and 1 base, there was a span of 9 bases. From germline, CDR1 is MNHNY and CDR2 SVGAGI (reference sequence). CDR3 nucleotides: TGTGCCAGCAGTTACTCGCCAGGGTTGAACACCGGGGAGCTGTTTTTT. Encoded protein: CASSYSPGLNTGELFF.

This chain connects TRBV12-3 or TRBV12-4 to TRBJ2-1; 10 positions agree with TRBD2. J was trimmed by 8 bases and V by 7 bases; bases with no gene match: 11. This CDR3 is built from 15 residues. The CDR3 sequence: CASTTGQRGGYEQFF. The CDR3 coding sequence is TGTGCCAGCACCACCGGCCAGCGGGGGGGCTATGAGCAGTTCTTC.

This sequence joins TRBV5-1 and TRBJ2-1; D not certain. Trimming took 0 bases from V and 0 from J, leaving 10 bases between them. The germline V gene has CDR1 SGHRS and CDR2 YFSETQ. This CDR3 has 16 amino acids. The CDR3 DNA reads as TGCGCCAGCAGCTTGGAGTACGGAACCTCCTACAATGAGCAGTTCTTC. Amino acids: CASSLEYGTSYNEQFF.

The sample holds a few counts of this clonotype. The rearrangement links TRBV5-1 to TRBJ2-3; D is unclear. The V and J ends lost 4 bases and 4 bases respectively, with 16 bases between them. From germline, CDR1 is SGHRS and CDR2 YFSETQ. The length of the CDR3 is 15 residues. CDR3 loop: CASSRTQGTADTQYF. CDR3 DNA sequence: TGCGCCAGCAGCCGTACCCAAGGCACCGCAGATACGCAGTATTTT.

V is TRBV6-5 and J is TRBJ2-5, with D perhaps TRBD1 or TRBD2 (5 bases each). The V gene lost 10 bases and the J gene lost 13 bases, with 19 bases spanning the gap. The CDR3 runs 11 residues. Germline V gene sequence: CDR1 MNHEY, CDR2 SVGAGI. CDR3 coding DNA: TGTGCCACCGGCCGGGACGCCGAGGGGTACTTC. Translation: CATGRDAEGYF.

The genes are TRBV18 and TRBJ2-1; 8 nucleotides line up with TRBD1. J was trimmed by 13 bases and V by 3 bases; bases with no gene match: 8. The germline V gene encodes CDR1 KGHSH and CDR2 LQKENI. The CDR3 runs to 13 residues. In DNA, the CDR3 is TGTGCCAGCTCACCTTCCTCCGACAGGGGACAGTTCTTC. Translating it yields CASSPSSDRGQFF.

As regards this clonotype: The junction shows a germline mismatch at one end, possibly a read error. The rearrangement uses TRBV18 and TRBJ2-1; weak D call: TRBD2 (6 bases). The CDR3 has 16 residues. Germline CDR1 reads KGHSH; CDR2 reads LQKENI. The CDR3 loop is CTSSPWRQGGYNEQFF. The CDR3 DNA follows: TGTACCAGCTCACCATGGCGTCAGGGAGGCTACAATGAGCAGTTCTTC.

This clonotype was detected only a few times. The chain has TRBV7-9 and TRBJ1-2; 7 positions match TRBD1. V lost 5 bases to trimming and J lost 3 bases; unmatched junction nucleotides: 6. The CDR3 has 14 residues. Germline V gene lookup returns CDR1 SEHNR and CDR2 FQNEAQ (reference sequence). In nucleotides, the CDR3 is TGTGCCAGCAGCGAAGCCGGGACAGACTATGGCTACACCTTC. Translation gives CASSEAGTDYGYTF.

The rearrangement uses TRBV27 and TRBJ2-5, with D unclear. The tail of the sequence fits TRBJ2-7 better, so the J call may be wrong. Looked up from germline, CDR1 is MNHEY and CDR2 is SMNVEV (reference sequence). The CDR3 totals 14 residues. This CDR3 is CASSLVAVSDEQYF. CDR3 DNA: TGTGCCAGCAGTTTGGTGGCAGTATCTGACGAGCAGTACTTC.

This chain links TRBV10-3 with TRBJ2-1; D is perhaps TRBD1 (6 bases). The CDR3 sequence is 15 residues long. V dropped 3 bases and J dropped 8 bases, with 17 bases sitting between them. Germline lookup yields CDR1 ENHRY and CDR2 SYGVKD. The CDR3 loop is CAISDGQSQGDEQFF. CDR3 sequence (DNA): TGTGCCATCAGTGATGGACAGTCACAAGGAGATGAGCAGTTCTTC.

This sequence joins TRBV20-1 and TRBJ2-5, with 12 bases that match TRBD1. Germline CDR1 is DFQATT and CDR2 is SNEGSKA (reference sequence). V shed 7 bases, J shed 2 bases, and the junction held 8 bases outside the gene matches. CDR3 length equals 15 residues. CDR3 in DNA: TGCAGTGTTCAGGGACAGGGGGCAATTCAAGAGACCCAGTACTTC. Its translation: CSVQGQGAIQETQYF.

V is TRBV7-2 and J is TRBJ2-2; the D is unclear. Looked up from germline, CDR1 is SGHTA and CDR2 is FQGNSA. This CDR3 is 14 amino acids long. Trimming took off 2 bases at V and 8 bases at J, with 12 bases between the two ends. CDR3 nucleotides: TGTGCCAGCAGCTTATCTGGCCTGTCTGGGGAGCTGTTTTTT. This codes for CASSLSGLSGELFF.

This clonotype turned up a few times. V usage is TRBV15 and J usage is TRBJ2-7; D may be TRBD1 or TRBD2 (6 bases each). The J call is doubtful: the DNA matches TRBJ2-5 better. CDR1 is LNHNV, CDR2 YYDKDF, per germline (reference sequence). This CDR3 comprises 16 residues. CDR3 sequence reads: CATSRVGRGGQETQYF. The CDR3 DNA is TGTGCCACCAGCAGAGTAGGCAGGGGAGGACAAGAGACCCAGTACTTC.

The J gene is TRBJ2-5, the V gene TRBV20-1; perhaps TRBD1 as D (6 bases). Trimming removed 4 bases from V and 6 bases from J, with 18 bases in between. This CDR3 is built from 14 residues. From germline, CDR1 is DFQATT and CDR2 SNEGSKA (reference sequence). Written as DNA, the CDR3 is TGCAGTGCTAACACGAACAGGGATTTTAAGACCCAGTACTTC. Protein sequence: CSANTNRDFKTQYF.

The J gene is TRBJ2-1, the V gene TRBV2, with no clear D. V lost 7 bases and J 7 bases, leaving 8 bases between the germline ends. CDR3 length: 11 amino acids. The germline V gene has CDR1 SNHLY and CDR2 FYNNEI. The CDR3 DNA reads TGTGCCAGCAAGGTTGTGAATGAGCAGTTCTTC. Residues: CASKVVNEQFF. The full variable domain, its missing parts supplied by reference TRBV2 and TRBJ2-1, is EPEVTQTPSHQVTQMGQEVILRCVPISNHLYFYWYRQILGQKVEFLVSFYNNEISEKSEIFDDQFSVERPDGSNFTLKIRSTKLEDSAMYFCASKVVNEQFFGPGTRLTVL.

This sequence joins TRBV7-9 and TRBJ2-1; TRBD1 is a possible D gene (7 bases). Trimming removed 6 bases at V and 6 bases at J, with 18 bases between. The germline V gene has CDR1 SEHNR and CDR2 FQNEAQ (reference sequence). The CDR3 length is 15 residues. This chain's CDR3 is CASSFPRGDRNEQFF. The DNA of the CDR3 is TGTGCCAGCAGTTTTCCCAGGGGGGATCGCAATGAGCAGTTCTTC. The full variable domain, completed using reference TRBV7-9 and TRBJ2-1, is DTGVSQNPRHKITKRGQNVTFRCDPISEHNRLYWYRQTLGQGPEFLTYFQNEAQLEKSRLLSDRFSAERPKGSFSTLEIQRTEQGDSAMYLCASSFPRGDRNEQFFGPGTRLTVL.

In this sample, this clonotype turned up a few times. The chain links TRBV6-5 to TRBJ2-3; 10 bases match TRBD1. CDR3 length equals 17 residues. V lost 2 bases to trimming and J lost 3 bases; unmatched junction nucleotides: 8. CDR1 and CDR2 from the germline V gene are MNHEY and SVGAGI. The CDR3 is CASSYQRGTGDTDTQYF. As DNA, the CDR3 is TGTGCCAGCAGTTACCAGCGCGGGACAGGGGATACAGATACGCAGTATTTT.

This clonotype was seen a handful of times. The CDR3 protein is CASSNGQGGSTDTQYF. In DNA, the CDR3 is TGTGCCAGCAGCAACGGACAGGGTGGAAGCACAGATACGCAGTATTTT. V usage is TRBV11-3 and J usage is TRBJ2-3; 8 nucleotides match TRBD1. V trimming: 5 bases; J trimming: 0 bases; junction bases outside the gene matches: 7. The CDR3 runs to 16 residues. Germline CDR1 reads SGHNT; CDR2 reads YENEEA. The entire variable domain, with the rest obtained from reference TRBV11-3 and TRBJ2-3, is as follows: EAGVVQSPRYKIIEKKQPVAFWCNPISGHNTLYWYLQNLGQGPELLIRYENEEAVDDSQLPKDRFSAERLKGVDSTLKIQPAELGDSAVYLCASSNGQGGSTDTQYFGPGTRLTVL.

About this clonotype itself: The junction departs from germline at one end; a sequencing error may be responsible. V and J are TRBV5-6 and TRBJ2-2; D is perhaps TRBD2 (6 bases). CDR1 SGHDT and CDR2 YYEEEE come from the germline V gene. CDR3 length equals 15 residues. This CDR3 reads CASSLLREDTGERFF. The CDR3 DNA reads as TGTGCCAGCAGCCTCCTCAGGGAGGACACCGGGGAGCGGTTTTTT.

This chain links TRBV6-1 with TRBJ2-6; TRBD1 matches 10 bases. This CDR3 is 18 amino acids long. J gave up 0 bases and V 5 bases, and 7 bases lay outside the gene matches. Per the germline V gene, CDR1 is MNHNS and CDR2 is SASEGT. As DNA, the CDR3 is TGTGCCAGCAGTCCGACAGGGGGCCTCCTCTCTGGGGCCAACGTCCTGACTTTC. It yields the protein CASSPTGGLLSGANVLTF.